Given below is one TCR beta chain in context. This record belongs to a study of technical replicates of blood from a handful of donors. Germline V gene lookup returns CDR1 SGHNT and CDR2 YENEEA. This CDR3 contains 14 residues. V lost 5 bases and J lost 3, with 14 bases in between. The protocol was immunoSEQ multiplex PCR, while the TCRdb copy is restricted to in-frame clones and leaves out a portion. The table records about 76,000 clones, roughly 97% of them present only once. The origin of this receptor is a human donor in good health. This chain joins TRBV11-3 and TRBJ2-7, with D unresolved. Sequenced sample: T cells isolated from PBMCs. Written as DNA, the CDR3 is TGTGCCAGCAGCCCCTCAGGTAACAGCTACGAGCAGTACTTC. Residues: CASSPSGNSYEQYF.